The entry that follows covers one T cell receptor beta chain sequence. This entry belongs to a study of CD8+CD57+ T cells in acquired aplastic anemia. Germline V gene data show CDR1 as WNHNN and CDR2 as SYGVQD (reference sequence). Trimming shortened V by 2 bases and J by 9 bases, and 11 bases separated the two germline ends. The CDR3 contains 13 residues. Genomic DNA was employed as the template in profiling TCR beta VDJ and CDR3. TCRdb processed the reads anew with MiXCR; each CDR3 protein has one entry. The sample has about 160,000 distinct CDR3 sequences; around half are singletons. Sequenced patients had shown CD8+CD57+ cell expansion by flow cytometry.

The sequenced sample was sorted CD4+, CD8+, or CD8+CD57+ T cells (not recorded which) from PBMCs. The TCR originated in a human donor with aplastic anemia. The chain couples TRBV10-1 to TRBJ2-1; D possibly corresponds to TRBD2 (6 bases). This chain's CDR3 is CASSEDLLAEQFF. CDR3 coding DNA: TGCGCCAGCAGTGAGGACCTACTAGCTGAGCAGTTCTTC.